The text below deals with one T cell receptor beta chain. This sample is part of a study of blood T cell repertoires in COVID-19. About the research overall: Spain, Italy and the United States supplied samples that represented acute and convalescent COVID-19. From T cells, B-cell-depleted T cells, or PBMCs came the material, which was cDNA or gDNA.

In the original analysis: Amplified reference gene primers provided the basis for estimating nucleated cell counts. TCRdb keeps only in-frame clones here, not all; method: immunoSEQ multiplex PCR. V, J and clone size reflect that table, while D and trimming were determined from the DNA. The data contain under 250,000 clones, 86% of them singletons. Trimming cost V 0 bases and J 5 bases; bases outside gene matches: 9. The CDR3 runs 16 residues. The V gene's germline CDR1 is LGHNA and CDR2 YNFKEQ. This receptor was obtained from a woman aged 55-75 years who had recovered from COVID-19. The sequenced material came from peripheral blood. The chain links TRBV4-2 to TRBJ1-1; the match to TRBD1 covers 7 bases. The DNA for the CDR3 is TGTGCCAGCAGCCAAGATCTGACCGACAGGGCGACTGAAGCTTTCTTT. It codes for CASSQDLTDRATEAFF.